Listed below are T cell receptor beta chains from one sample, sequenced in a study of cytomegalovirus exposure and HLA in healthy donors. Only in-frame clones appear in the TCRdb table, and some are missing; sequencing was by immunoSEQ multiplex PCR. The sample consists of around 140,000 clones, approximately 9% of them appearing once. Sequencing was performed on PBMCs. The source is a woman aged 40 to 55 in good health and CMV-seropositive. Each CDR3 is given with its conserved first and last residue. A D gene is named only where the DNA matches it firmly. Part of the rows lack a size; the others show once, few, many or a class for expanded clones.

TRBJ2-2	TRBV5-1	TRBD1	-	CASSSGQADTGELFF	TGCGCCAGCAGCTCGGGACAGGCCGACACCGGGGAGCTGTTTTTT
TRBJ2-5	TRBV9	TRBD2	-	CASSVGSGGYQETQYF	TGTGCCAGCAGCGTCGGAAGCGGGGGCTACCAAGAGACCCAGTACTTC
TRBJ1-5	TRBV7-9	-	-	CASSFFSNQPQHF	TGTGCCAGCAGCTTCTTTAGCAATCAGCCCCAGCATTTT
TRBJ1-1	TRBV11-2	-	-	CASTDSLAGEAFF	TGTGCCAGCACCGACTCACTAGCAGGGGAAGCTTTCTTT
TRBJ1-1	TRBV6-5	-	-	CASRSTVDTEAFF	TGTGCCAGCAGGTCTACAGTGGACACTGAAGCTTTCTTT
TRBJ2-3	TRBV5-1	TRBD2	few	CASSLAGGRPDTQYF	TGCGCCAGCAGCTTAGCGGGGGGGCGCCCAGATACGCAGTATTTT
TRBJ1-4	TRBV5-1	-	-	CASHSIGGSNEKLFF	TGCGCCAGCCATTCCATAGGGGGAAGTAATGAAAAACTGTTTTTT
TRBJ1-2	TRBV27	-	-	CASSFRGNGYTF	TGTGCCAGCAGTTTTCGGGGGAATGGCTACACCTTC
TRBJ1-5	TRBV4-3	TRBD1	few	CASSQDGQGAQPQHF	TGCGCCAGCAGCCAAGATGGACAGGGGGCTCAGCCCCAGCATTTT
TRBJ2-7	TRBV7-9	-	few	CASSPWAATYEQYF	TGTGCCAGCAGCCCCTGGGCTGCCACCTACGAGCAGTACTTC
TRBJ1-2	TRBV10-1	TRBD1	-	CASRKSGTGNYGYTF	TGCGCCAGCAGGAAAAGTGGGACAGGGAACTATGGCTACACCTTC
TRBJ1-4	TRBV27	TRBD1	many	CASSPLDRHSGHEKLFF	TGTGCCAGCAGTCCCCTGGACAGGCACAGTGGCCACGAAAAACTGTTTTTT
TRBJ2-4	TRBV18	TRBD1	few	CASSPDRGRTKNIQYF	TGTGCCAGCTCACCTGACAGGGGGCGAACCAAAAACATTCAGTACTTC
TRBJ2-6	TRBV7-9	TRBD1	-	CASSLRTGGASGANVLTF	TGTGCCAGCAGCCTAAGGACAGGGGGCGCATCTGGGGCCAACGTCCTGACTTTC
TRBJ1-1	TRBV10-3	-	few	CAITVGLQTEAFF	TGTGCCATCACCGTGGGCTTGCAAACTGAAGCTTTCTTT
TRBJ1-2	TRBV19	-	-	CASRSSYGYTF	TGTGCCAGTAGAAGTAGCTATGGCTACACCTTC
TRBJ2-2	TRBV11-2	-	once	CASSPSRLRTGELFF	TGTGCCAGCAGCCCCTCTCGACTCCGCACCGGGGAGCTGTTTTTT
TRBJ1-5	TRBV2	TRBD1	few	CASRTGRNNQPQHF	TGTGCCAGCAGGACAGGGAGGAACAATCAGCCCCAGCATTTT
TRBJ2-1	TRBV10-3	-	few	CAISESILVLNEQFF	TGTGCCATCAGTGAGTCGATCCTAGTGCTCAATGAGCAGTTCTTC
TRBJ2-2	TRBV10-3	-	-	CAISENSLNTGELFF	TGTGCCATCAGTGAAAACAGCTTAAACACCGGGGAGCTGTTTTTT
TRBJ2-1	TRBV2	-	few	CASSVGAHNEQFF	TGTGCCAGCAGTGTGGGGGCCCACAATGAGCAGTTCTTC
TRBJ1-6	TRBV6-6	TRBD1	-	CASTWTGGSPLHF	TGTGCCAGCACCTGGACAGGGGGCTCACCCCTCCACTTT
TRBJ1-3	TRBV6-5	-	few	CASSYSPGSGNTIYF	TGTGCCAGCAGTTACTCGCCGGGTTCTGGAAACACCATATATTTT
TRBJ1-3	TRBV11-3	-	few	CASSLVNSGNTIYF	TGTGCCAGCAGCTTAGTCAACTCTGGAAACACCATATATTTT
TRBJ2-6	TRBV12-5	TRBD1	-	CASGLVELRFNKRDRLGANVLTF	TGTGCTAGTGGTTTGGTTGAGCTCCGTTTCAATAAACGGGACAGGTTGGGGGCCAACGTCCTGACTTTC
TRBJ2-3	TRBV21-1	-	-	CASGARSRGVTDTQYF	TGTGCCAGCGGGGCTCGGTCGCGGGGGGTCACAGATACGCAGTATTTT
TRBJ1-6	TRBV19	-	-	CASTSSYNSPLHF	TGTGCCAGTACTAGCTCCTATAATTCACCCCTCCACTTT
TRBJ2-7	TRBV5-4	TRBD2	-	CASSLGGGRREQYF	TGTGCCAGCAGCTTGGGCGGGGGTCGGAGGGAGCAGTACTTC
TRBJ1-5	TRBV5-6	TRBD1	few	CASSLDRGYQPQHF	TGTGCCAGCAGCTTGGACAGGGGATATCAGCCCCAGCATTTT
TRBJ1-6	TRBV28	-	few	CASSSASDSLHF	TGTGCCAGCAGTTCCGCCAGCGATTCCCTCCACTTT
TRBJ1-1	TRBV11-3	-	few	CASSPTGIGEAFF	TGTGCCAGCAGCCCGACAGGAATCGGAGAAGCTTTCTTT
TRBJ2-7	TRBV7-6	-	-	CASSLSGDFTYEQYF	TGTGCCAGCAGCTTGTCAGGGGATTTCACCTACGAGCAGTACTTC
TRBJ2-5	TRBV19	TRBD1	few	CASSIIPGTGGQETQYF	TGTGCCAGTAGTATAATCCCCGGGACAGGGGGACAAGAGACCCAGTACTTC
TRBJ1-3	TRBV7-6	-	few	CASSSHGTGNTIYF	TGTGCCAGCAGCTCGCACGGGACTGGAAACACCATATATTTT
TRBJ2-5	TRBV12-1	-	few	CASSFYRYQETQYF	TGTGCCAGCAGCTTTTACCGCTATCAAGAGACCCAGTACTTC
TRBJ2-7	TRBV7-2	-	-	CASSRDRNSYEQYF	TGTGCCAGCAGCCGCGACAGAAACTCCTACGAGCAGTACTTC
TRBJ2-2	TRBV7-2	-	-	CASSLVLASTGELFF	TGTGCCAGCAGCTTAGTGCTAGCTAGCACCGGGGAGCTGTTTTTT
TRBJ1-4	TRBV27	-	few	CASSLSWGRNEKLFF	TGTGCCAGCAGTTTATCCTGGGGGCGGAATGAAAAACTGTTTTTT
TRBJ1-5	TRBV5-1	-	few	CASSLGVGASNQPQHF	TGCGCCAGCAGCTTGGGAGTGGGGGCGAGCAATCAGCCCCAGCATTTT
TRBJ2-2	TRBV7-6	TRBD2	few	CASSWVAGTGELFF	TGTGCCAGCAGCTGGGTAGCGGGCACCGGGGAGCTGTTTTTT
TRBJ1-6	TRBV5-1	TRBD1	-	CASSLQGLDSPLHF	TGCGCCAGCAGCTTACAGGGGTTGGATTCACCCCTCCACTTT
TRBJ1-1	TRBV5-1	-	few	CASSNQPTGPNTEAFF	TGCGCCAGCAGCAACCAGCCCACAGGCCCAAACACTGAAGCTTTCTTT
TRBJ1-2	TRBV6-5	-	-	CASTTGDRGYTF	TGTGCCAGCACCACGGGTGATCGCGGCTACACCTTC
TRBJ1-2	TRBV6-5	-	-	CASSYSDFYGYTF	TGTGCCAGCAGTTACTCCGACTTCTATGGCTACACCTTC
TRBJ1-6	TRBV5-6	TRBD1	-	CASSVGTAYNSPLHF	TGTGCCAGCAGCGTAGGGACAGCTTATAATTCACCCCTCCACTTT
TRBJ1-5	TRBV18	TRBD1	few	CASSPGQGALQPQHF	TGTGCCAGCTCACCAGGACAGGGAGCTTTACAGCCCCAGCATTTT
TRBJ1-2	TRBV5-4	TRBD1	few	CASSLDRGLVYGYTF	TGTGCCAGCAGCTTAGACAGGGGGCTGGTCTATGGCTACACCTTC